The 8 T cell receptor beta chains presented below share a single source sample, sequenced in a study of shared clonotypes between healthy human individuals. TCRdb's copy holds only in-frame clones and misses some; the assay was immunoSEQ multiplex PCR. The sample holds fewer than 1.8 million clones; 97% to 99% are singletons and the top ten take approximately 0.38%. Specimen: naive CD4+ T cells sorted from blood. Sample subset: CD45RA+ positively selected. The receptor set was obtained from a man aged 30 to 45 in good health.

The chain employs TRBV4-3 and TRBJ2-2; maybe TRBD2 (6 bases). The CDR3 runs to 17 residues. Germline values: CDR1 LGHNA, CDR2 YSLEER. The V end was cut by 1 base, the J end by 0 bases, with 12 bases between. The CDR3 DNA follows: TGCGCCAGCAGCCAAGGTAGCGGCGGGGCGAACACCGGGGAGCTGTTTTTT. Residues: CASSQGSGGANTGELFF.

The J gene is TRBJ2-3, the V gene TRBV29-1, with TRBD1 matching 8 bases. Germline CDR1 reads SQVTM; CDR2 reads ANQGSEA. Trimming at V came to 3 bases and at J to 6 bases, leaving 8 bases not matched to a gene. There are 14 residues in the CDR3. The CDR3 DNA follows: TGCAGCGTTGATGGTCCAGGGGGCTTTGATACGCAGTATTTT. Protein product: CSVDGPGGFDTQYF.

The chain joins TRBV19 to TRBJ2-7, with D uncertain. The germline CDR1 and CDR2 sequences are LNHDA and SQIVND (reference sequence). Deletions cut 5 bases from V and 7 bases from J, with 12 bases between. This CDR3 is built from 12 residues. CDR3 residues: CASSGPLWEQYF. The CDR3 DNA sequence: TGTGCCAGTAGTGGGCCCTTGTGGGAGCAGTACTTC.

This rearrangement joins TRBV19 to TRBJ1-1, with 8 bases lining up with TRBD1. This CDR3 is built from 15 residues. Trimming took 3 bases from V and 1 from J; bases not matched to a gene: 4. The V gene's germline CDR1 is LNHDA and CDR2 SQIVND (reference sequence). CDR3 in DNA: TGTGCCAGTAGTATCCAGGGGGCGCCGAACACTGAAGCTTTCTTT. This gives the protein CASSIQGAPNTEAFF.

This clone was observed once. In DNA form, the CDR3 reads TGTGCCAGCAGTTTAGAGACAGGGAAGAGGGCGAACACTGAAGCTTTCTTT. It is translated as CASSLETGKRANTEAFF. The V and J genes are TRBV27 and TRBJ1-1; TRBD1 agrees at 7 bases. The germline CDR1 and CDR2 sequences are MNHEY and SMNVEV (reference sequence). The CDR3 extends over 17 amino acids. V shed 2 bases and J 1 base; nucleotides not matched to a gene: 10.

The gene calls are TRBV5-5 and TRBJ2-7, with a tentative D call TRBD1 (6 bases). The germline V and J ends were trimmed by 1 base and 3 bases, with 17 bases remaining between them. Germline CDR1 is SGHKS and CDR2 is YYEKEE (reference sequence). This CDR3 comprises 16 residues. This chain's CDR3 is CASSLTSGASYYEQYF. In nucleotides, the CDR3 is TGTGCCAGCAGCTTGACCTCAGGGGCCAGTTACTACGAGCAGTACTTC.

This clone came up once. The rearrangement links TRBV4-3 to TRBJ2-1; D not resolved. The CDR3 contains 15 residues. CDR1 and CDR2 (germline): LGHNA, YSLEER. V was shortened by 0 bases and J by 4 bases, with 10 bases between the two germline ends. The CDR3 region is CASSQETNTYNEQFF. Written as DNA, the CDR3 is TGCGCCAGCAGCCAAGAAACTAATACGTACAATGAGCAGTTCTTC.

The chain carries TRBV5-6 and TRBJ2-1; D unclear. From germline, CDR1 is SGHDT and CDR2 YYEEEE. The CDR3 spans 14 residues. V was clipped by 0 bases and J by 3 bases, with 7 bases between them. CDR3 protein: CASSLGQSYNEQFF. In DNA form, the CDR3 reads TGTGCCAGCAGCTTGGGCCAGAGCTACAATGAGCAGTTCTTC.